This T cell receptor beta chain comes out of a study of breast tumors, draining lymph nodes, adjacent tissues. General study findings and limits: Tumor T cell lymph node origin was a supported hypothesis, not proven. Tumors had less TCR diversity than lymph nodes, more than nontumor tissue.

This clonotype was observed at least ten times. Its antigen is not identified. The lymph nodes were axillary draining lymph nodes from breast cancer patients. This CDR3 is 13 amino acids long. Deletions cut 2 bases from V and 4 bases from J, with 9 bases between. Germline CDR1 reads LGHNA; CDR2 reads YNFKEQ. TCRdb passed the multiplex PCR reads through MiXCR, listing each CDR3 protein once. The table lists about 100,000 distinct CDR3 sequences, around 21% of them singletons. The sequenced sample was axillary lymph node tissue. The chain uses TRBV4-2 and TRBJ2-7; D not resolved. The receptor was isolated from a female donor with breast cancer. Some clones in this sample may be carry-over from other donors' samples. CDR3 coding DNA: TGTGCCAGCAGCCAATTTTCCCAATACGAGCAGTACTTC. Protein sequence: CASSQFSQYEQYF.